This passage covers 19 T cell receptor beta chains from one sample sequenced in a study of blood T cell repertoires in COVID-19. Here immunoSEQ multiplex PCR was the method, and the copy in TCRdb shows in-frame clones only, minus some. This sample has just over 300,000 clones, with around 91% found just once. Sequencing was carried out using PBMCs or T cells enriched from blood (not recorded which). Every receptor here comes from a woman in her 40s who had recovered from COVID-19.

V usage is TRBV5-1 and J usage is TRBJ2-5; 8 positions match TRBD2. The length of the CDR3 is 14 residues. The junction had 6 bases not matched to a gene; V was cut back by 3 bases and J by 5 bases. The germline CDR1 and CDR2 sequences are SGHRS and YFSETQ. The CDR3 DNA sequence: TGCGCCAGCAGCTCCACTAGCGGCGGGGAGACCCAGTACTTC. Translating it yields CASSSTSGGETQYF.

V gene TRBV27 combines with J gene TRBJ1-3, with D possibly being TRBD1 (5 bases). The V gene lost 4 bases and the J gene lost 2 bases, with 6 bases spanning the gap. The V gene's germline CDR1 is MNHEY and CDR2 SMNVEV (reference sequence). This CDR3 region has 13 residues. CDR3 sequence reads: CASSSGTGNTIYF. CDR3 sequence (DNA): TGTGCCAGCAGTTCAGGGACTGGAAACACCATATATTTT.

The CDR3 DNA reads as TGTGCCAGCAGTGAATCGGGCAGGGGGCGAGGAGAGCAGTACTTC. As protein: CASSESGRGRGEQYF. The chain has TRBV2 and TRBJ2-7, with 8 positions matching TRBD1. Trimming cost V 2 bases and J 7 bases; bases outside gene matches: 10. The CDR3 is 15 residues long. Germline V gives CDR1 SNHLY, CDR2 FYNNEI.

This rearrangement joins TRBV7-2 to TRBJ2-1; TRBD2 matches 10 bases. CDR1 and CDR2 from the germline V gene are SGHTA and FQGNSA. Germline trimming cut 3 bases from V and 3 bases from J; bases unmatched to any gene: 5. The CDR3 consists of 16 residues. CDR3 region: CASSFPTSGDYNEQFF. CDR3 DNA sequence: TGTGCCAGCAGCTTTCCTACTAGCGGGGACTACAATGAGCAGTTCTTC.

This clone was counted between two and nine times. This rearrangement joins TRBV7-9 to TRBJ2-5; 9 bases are shared with TRBD2. This CDR3 is built from 15 residues. Per germline, CDR1 SEHNR and CDR2 FQNEAQ (reference sequence). J gave up 5 bases and V 5 bases, and 9 bases lay outside the gene matches. For the CDR3, the DNA is TGTGCCAGCAGCCGAGCGGGAGGCCAAGGGGAGACCCAGTACTTC. It specifies CASSRAGGQGETQYF.

The sample holds a few counts of this clone. The V call is TRBV11-3, the J call TRBJ1-1; D possibly corresponds to TRBD1 (5 bases). Germline V gives CDR1 SGHNT, CDR2 YENEEA. This CDR3 is 15 amino acids long. V lost 1 base and J lost 1, with 10 bases in between. The CDR3 coding sequence is TGTGCCAGCAGCTTAGGCGACGGACAGAACACTGAAGCTTTCTTT. Translating it yields CASSLGDGQNTEAFF.

The J gene is TRBJ2-5, the V gene TRBV18; possibly TRBD1 for D (6 bases). Looked up from germline, CDR1 is KGHSH and CDR2 is LQKENI. The CDR3 is made up of 13 amino acids. Trimming removed 3 bases at V and 3 bases at J, with 8 bases between. CDR3 nucleotides: TGTGCCAGCTCACCCCGGACAGAAGAGACCCAGTACTTC. Protein: CASSPRTEETQYF.

J is TRBJ1-5 and V is TRBV19; D possibly corresponds to TRBD1 (6 bases). CDR3 length equals 15 residues. Germline values: CDR1 LNHDA, CDR2 SQIVND (reference sequence). Deletions cut 4 bases from V and 7 bases from J, with 17 bases between. The DNA for the CDR3 is TGTGCCAGTAGTAGTCGAGGGGGGGGGCCGCAGCCCCAGCATTTT. It yields the protein CASSSRGGGPQPQHF.

The chain joins TRBV18 to TRBJ1-3; D gene unclear. V lost 1 base and J 7 bases, leaving 14 bases between the germline ends. Germline V gene lookup returns CDR1 KGHSH and CDR2 LQKENI. The CDR3 has 15 amino acids. The CDR3 reads CASSPLGESGNTIYF. The CDR3 DNA follows: TGTGCCAGCTCACCACTCGGGGAGAGCGGGAACACCATATATTTT.

The CDR3: CASSFGDRGNTEAFF. Written as DNA, the CDR3 is TGTGCCAGCAGCTTCGGGGACAGGGGGAACACTGAAGCTTTCTTT. The V call is TRBV5-6, the J call TRBJ1-1, with 10 bases aligning to TRBD1. The ends lost 2 bases at V and 1 base at J; junction bases unmatched: 2. CDR1 is SGHDT, CDR2 YYEEEE, per germline. The CDR3 loop spans 15 amino acids.

The gene calls are TRBV21-1 and TRBJ1-6; the table calls TRBD1, which could not be checked here. TRBV21-1 is flagged as a pseudogene. CDR3 size: 15 residues. The CDR3 loop reads CASSKYRTVNSPLHF. CDR3 coding DNA: TGTGCCAGCAGCAAATATAGGACAGTTAATTCACCCCTCCACTTT.

The V and J genes are TRBV5-1 and TRBJ2-7; possible D gene TRBD1, 5 bases. The CDR3 loop spans 14 amino acids. V was shortened by 3 bases and J by 0 bases, with 10 bases between the two germline ends. Germline CDR1 SGHRS, CDR2 YFSETQ. CDR3: CASSSDTRSYEQYF. CDR3 nucleotide sequence: TGCGCCAGCAGCTCGGACACTCGCTCCTACGAGCAGTACTTC.

This clone was observed once. The chain links TRBV30 to TRBJ2-3, with 9 nucleotides matching TRBD2. V was clipped by 3 bases and J by 0 bases; unmatched bases: 1. The CDR3 is made up of 14 amino acids. Germline V gene sequence: CDR1 GTSNPN, CDR2 SVGIG (reference sequence). DNA of the CDR3: TGTGCCTGGAGCCTAGCGGGGAGCACAGATACGCAGTATTTT. Its translation: CAWSLAGSTDTQYF.

V and J are TRBV7-2 and TRBJ2-7; possible D gene TRBD2, 7 bases. The germline V and J ends were trimmed by 1 base and 5 bases, with 24 bases remaining between them. This CDR3 spans 18 amino acids. Germline V gene data show CDR1 as SGHTA and CDR2 as FQGNSA. The CDR3 is CASSLGFVGGASKNEQYF. The CDR3 region has the DNA TGTGCCAGCAGCTTAGGGTTTGTTGGGGGGGCAAGTAAGAACGAGCAGTACTTC.

The chain links TRBV5-4 to TRBJ2-6, with TRBD1 identical over 9 bases. This CDR3 has 15 amino acids. Germline loops: CDR1 SGHNT, CDR2 YYREEE (reference sequence). With 4 bases clipped from V and 2 bases from J, the junction kept 1 base outside the gene matches. CDR3 loop: CASSRQGAGANVLTF. The CDR3 DNA follows: TGTGCCAGCAGCCGACAGGGGGCTGGGGCCAACGTCCTGACTTTC.

The chain couples TRBV3-1 (or the pseudogene TRBV3-2) to TRBJ2-1, with 14 nucleotides matching TRBD2. V shed 6 bases, J shed 7 bases, and the junction held 11 bases outside the gene matches. From germline, CDR1 is LGHDT and CDR2 YNNKEL (reference sequence). The CDR3 extends over 17 amino acids. DNA of the CDR3: TGTGCCAGCAGTCCATCGGGACTAGCGGGAGTTTTGAATGAGCAGTTCTTC. Translating it yields CASSPSGLAGVLNEQFF.

This chain joins TRBV7-9 and TRBJ1-4; D call uncertain. V dropped 1 base and J dropped 8 bases, with 14 bases sitting between them. The CDR3 extends over 15 amino acids. Germline V gene data show CDR1 as SEHNR and CDR2 as FQNEAQ (reference sequence). The CDR3 here is CASSLVAGGGEKLFF. The CDR3 coding sequence is TGTGCCAGCAGCTTAGTCGCGGGAGGAGGGGAAAAACTGTTTTTT.

V is TRBV12-3 or TRBV12-4 and J is TRBJ1-2; D unresolved. V was cut by 5 bases and J by 2 bases, with 9 bases left in between. The CDR3 runs to 13 residues. CDR3 residues: CASSPTVNYGYTF. The CDR3 nucleotides are TGTGCCAGCAGTCCCACAGTAAACTATGGCTACACCTTC.

This clone was seen a few times. This chain connects TRBV27 to TRBJ1-6, with D hard to call. V shed 4 bases and J shed 10 bases, with 14 bases lying between them. This CDR3 contains 14 residues. CDR1 and CDR2 from the germline V gene are MNHEY and SMNVEV (reference sequence). The CDR3 DNA is TGTGCCAGCAGTTCCCCGGGGTTCTTGTCACCCCTCCACTTT. It specifies CASSSPGFLSPLHF.